This TCR beta chain was recorded in a study of technical replicates of blood from a handful of donors. Repertoires were generated with immunoSEQ multiplex PCR, while TCRdb's copy carries only in-frame clones and drops some. The data contain 55,000 to 75,000 clones, 93% of them singletons. The V and J ends lost 3 bases and 2 bases, in that order; junction bases with no gene match: 3. The V gene's germline CDR1 is SGHNT and CDR2 YYREEE (reference sequence). This CDR3 region has 14 residues. This chain links TRBV5-4 with TRBJ2-5; 8 positions agree with TRBD2. The material sequenced was PBMCs. The clonotype was recovered from a human donor in good health. Some clones in this sample may be carry-over from other donors' samples. The CDR3 is CASSYGLAQETQYF. The CDR3 nucleotides read TGTGCCAGCAGCTACGGACTAGCACAAGAGACCCAGTACTTC.